The 26 T cell receptor beta chains given below trace back to one sample, sequenced in a study of graft-versus-host responses after intestinal transplantation. This table comes from immunoSEQ multiplex PCR, and its TCRdb copy is limited to in-frame clones, with some not included. The sample includes about 100,000 clones, 75% to 95% of them seen just once. These receptors' antigens are unknown. Sequenced material: unstimulated CD8+ T cells sorted from spleen or lymph node cells, taken before intestinal transplant. The receptors were gathered from a human donor who received an intestinal transplant.

This chain links TRBV27 with TRBJ2-5; 8 bases match TRBD2. This CDR3 is built from 14 residues. With 5 bases clipped from V and 5 bases from J, the junction kept 7 bases outside the gene matches. The germline V gene has CDR1 MNHEY and CDR2 SMNVEV (reference sequence). CDR3 sequence reads: CASSAGGGGETQYF. The CDR3 nucleotides are TGTGCCAGCAGTGCGGGGGGTGGGGGTGAGACCCAGTACTTC.

This clone has only one observation. The J gene is TRBJ2-7, the V gene TRBV13; TRBD1 agrees at 7 bases. Trimming at V came to 7 bases and at J to 5 bases, leaving 14 bases not matched to a gene. The length of the CDR3 is 15 residues. From germline, CDR1 is PRHDT and CDR2 FYEKMQ (reference sequence). The DNA of the CDR3 is TGTGCCAGCACCCGACAGGACAGGAATGTCAACGAGCAGTACTTC. This sequence encodes CASTRQDRNVNEQYF. Together with reference TRBV13 and TRBJ2-7, the CDR3 gives the full variable domain: AAGVIQSPRHLIKEKRETATLKCYPIPRHDTVYWYQQGPGQDPQFLISFYEKMQSDKGSIPDRFSAQQFSDYHSELNMSSLELGDSALYFCASTRQDRNVNEQYFGPGTRLTVT.

V gene TRBV6-6 combines with J gene TRBJ2-3; D might be TRBD2 (5 bases). The CDR3 is 16 residues long. The ends were cut back, 0 bases at V and 2 bases at J, with 12 bases in the middle. Germline V gene lookup returns CDR1 MNHNY and CDR2 SVGAGI (reference sequence). CDR3 bases: TGTGCCAGCAGTTACTCGGTAGGACTCGACACAGATACGCAGTATTTT. This translates into CASSYSVGLDTDTQYF.

The rearrangement links TRBV30 to TRBJ1-1, with D uncertain. The germline V gene encodes CDR1 GTSNPN and CDR2 SVGIG (reference sequence). CDR3 length: 14 residues. V lost 3 bases, J lost 0 bases, and 11 bases lay in between. For the CDR3, the DNA is TGTGCCTGGAGCAGAGGGATTTTGAACACTGAAGCTTTCTTT. It encodes CAWSRGILNTEAFF.

The gene calls are TRBV7-5 and TRBJ2-3; the table gives TRBD1 as D, unverified against the DNA. TRBV7-5 is annotated as a pseudogene. CDR3 length equals 12 residues. The CDR3: CVRSLSADTQYF. The CDR3 DNA is TGTGTCAGAAGCTTATCAGCAGATACGCAGTATTTT.

V usage is TRBV4-1 and J usage is TRBJ2-5, with TRBD2 matching 8 bases. This CDR3 has 18 residues. V lost 0 bases to trimming and J lost 5 bases; unmatched junction nucleotides: 14. The germline gives CDR1 MGHRA, CDR2 YSYEKL. The CDR3 bases are TGCGCCAGCAGCCAAGAAGTTCAGGGACTAGTGAGTTGGGAGACCCAGTACTTC. Its translation: CASSQEVQGLVSWETQYF.

The chain employs TRBV11-2 and TRBJ2-5; D could derive from TRBD1 or TRBD2 (5 bases each). Looked up from germline, CDR1 is SGHAT and CDR2 is FQNNGV. The CDR3 sequence is 15 residues long. Trimming stripped 2 bases from V and 5 bases from J, with 15 bases between. The CDR3 loop reads CASSLLGDPRETQYF. The CDR3 nucleotides are TGTGCCAGCAGCTTACTAGGGGACCCTCGGGAGACCCAGTACTTC.

V usage is TRBV6-5 and J usage is TRBJ2-5; 13 bases agree with TRBD2. Germline CDR1 MNHEY, CDR2 SVGAGI. This CDR3 has 15 residues. V dropped 5 bases and J dropped 5; count of bases not matched to a gene: 5. The CDR3 DNA sequence: TGTGCCAGCAGTACCGGGACTAGCGGGGCGGAGACCCAGTACTTC. Its protein is CASSTGTSGAETQYF.

The rearrangement uses TRBV27 and TRBJ1-3; D not resolved. Trimming took 9 bases from V and 4 from J, leaving 13 bases between them. The CDR3 has 13 residues. Germline lookup yields CDR1 MNHEY and CDR2 SMNVEV (reference sequence). CDR3 sequence (DNA): TGTGCCAGTTCAATGGGCCAGGGAAACACCATATATTTT. Its translation is CASSMGQGNTIYF.

This clone was recorded once. This chain joins TRBV9 and TRBJ2-1; D gene unclear. With 1 base removed from V and 0 bases from J, the gap between germline ends came to 11 bases. CDR1 and CDR2 (germline): SGDLS, YYNGEE. This CDR3 contains 16 residues. Here the CDR3 DNA reads TGTGCCAGCAGCGTACCCCCCATGAGCTCCTACAATGAGCAGTTCTTC. Translated: CASSVPPMSSYNEQFF.

The chain couples TRBV5-1 to TRBJ1-4; D is possibly TRBD1 (6 bases). The CDR3 spans 14 residues. Trimming pared 4 bases from V and 10 bases from J, leaving 17 bases between. In germline, CDR1 is SGHRS, CDR2 YFSETQ. The CDR3 loop is CASSQRPGGGKLFF. CDR3 DNA: TGCGCCAGCAGCCAACGGCCCGGGGGCGGAAAACTGTTTTTT. The complete variable domain, with remaining parts taken from reference TRBV5-1 and TRBJ1-4, reads KAGVTQTPRYLIKTRGQQVTLSCSPISGHRSVSWYQQTPGQGLQFLFEYFSETQRNKGNFPGRFSGRQFSNSRSEMNVSTLELGDSALYLCASSQRPGGGKLFFGSGTQLSVL.

This chain connects TRBV19 to TRBJ1-1; D not certain. The CDR3 is 15 residues long. V lost 1 base to trimming and J lost 1 base, with 10 bases between them. CDR1 is LNHDA and CDR2 is SQIVND in the germline V gene (reference sequence). CDR3 protein: CASSIVYTWNTEAFF. The CDR3, as DNA: TGTGCCAGTAGTATAGTGTACACATGGAACACTGAAGCTTTCTTT.

This clone was counted a single time. The rearrangement joins TRBV6-6 to TRBJ1-1; unclear D gene. V lost 4 bases to trimming and J lost 1 base, with 10 bases between them. The CDR3 extends over 14 amino acids. Germline CDR1 and CDR2: MNHNY and SVGAGI (reference sequence). CDR3 bases: TGTGCCAGCAGTTTAGCCGGCGGGAACACTGAAGCTTTCTTT. Protein product: CASSLAGGNTEAFF.

Of note for this clone: Other DNA sequences of this sample code for an identical CDR3. The rearrangement joins TRBV27 to TRBJ2-3; D is perhaps TRBD1 (5 bases). The CDR3 spans 13 residues. Germline V CDR1 and CDR2: MNHEY, SMNVEV (reference sequence). The ends were cut back, 7 bases at V and 0 bases at J, with 8 bases in the middle. CDR3 protein: CASTGLSTDTQYF. In DNA form, the CDR3 reads TGTGCCAGCACAGGGTTGAGCACAGATACGCAGTATTTT.

This rearrangement joins TRBV5-4 to TRBJ2-7; no firm D call. CDR1 and CDR2 from the germline V gene are SGHNT and YYREEE (reference sequence). CDR3 length equals 15 residues. V lost 4 bases to trimming and J lost 2 bases, with 16 bases between them. The CDR3 DNA reads TGTGCCAGCAGCGTGCCTAGAGAAGGTCCCTACGAGCAGTACTTC. Translating it yields CASSVPREGPYEQYF.

This clone was observed a single time. This rearrangement joins TRBV4-1 to TRBJ2-1; D is unresolved. This CDR3 has 13 residues. The germline V gene has CDR1 MGHRA and CDR2 YSYEKL. V gave up 3 bases and J gave up 3 bases, with 6 bases separating them. The DNA of the CDR3 is TGCGCCAGCAGCCACCACGACTACAATGAGCAGTTCTTC. It codes for CASSHHDYNEQFF.

The CDR3 is CASSDLRGEQYF. CDR3 nucleotides: TGTGCCAGCAGTGACCTGAGAGGAGAGCAGTACTTC. V usage is TRBV6-5 and J usage is TRBJ2-7; D not certain. This CDR3 spans 12 amino acids. V dropped 5 bases and J dropped 7 bases, with 12 bases sitting between them. Germline V lookup: CDR1 MNHEY, CDR2 SVGAGI.

This chain connects TRBV6-1 to TRBJ2-7; no clear D gene. CDR3 size: 12 residues. Trimming shortened V by 5 bases and J by 5 bases, and 10 bases separated the two germline ends. The germline CDR1 and CDR2 sequences are MNHNS and SASEGT. In DNA form, the CDR3 reads TGTGCCAGCAGTCCGGCCCACCACGAGCAGTACTTC. Its protein is CASSPAHHEQYF.

This clone has just one count. CDR3 coding DNA: TGTGCCAGCAGCGGAGGGGACAGCCACTATAATTCACCCCTCCACTTT. This gives the protein CASSGGDSHYNSPLHF. The chain carries TRBV7-9 and TRBJ1-6; TRBD1 agrees at 7 bases. The germline V gene has CDR1 SEHNR and CDR2 FQNEAQ (reference sequence). The CDR3 length is 16 residues. V shed 5 bases and J 3 bases; nucleotides not matched to a gene: 7.

The V gene is TRBV4-1, the J gene TRBJ2-7, with D unclear. Trimming shortened V by 0 bases and J by 4 bases, and 13 bases separated the two germline ends. The germline CDR1 and CDR2 sequences are MGHRA and YSYEKL. The CDR3 contains 15 residues. CDR3 sequence (DNA): TGCGCCAGCAGCCAAGAACGCGCGGCAGAATACGAGCAGTACTTC. Translated: CASSQERAAEYEQYF.

DNA for the CDR3: TGCGCCAGCAGCTTGGTCGGTAGCGGGGACTACACAGATACGCAGTATTTT. It yields the protein CASSLVGSGDYTDTQYF. The V and J genes are TRBV5-1 and TRBJ2-3; 8 bases align to TRBD2. CDR1 and CDR2 (germline): SGHRS, YFSETQ. The CDR3 runs 17 residues. V was pared by 0 bases and J by 2 bases, with 8 bases of the junction left unmatched.

The gene calls are TRBV5-4 and TRBJ1-1; D may be TRBD1 (5 bases). CDR3 size: 15 residues. From germline, CDR1 is SGHNT and CDR2 YYREEE (reference sequence). Trimming shortened V by 4 bases and J by 6 bases, and 19 bases separated the two germline ends. CDR3 nucleotide sequence: TGTGCCAGCAGCCATACCGGGACGACGGGGCCTGAAGCTTTCTTT. This codes for CASSHTGTTGPEAFF.

This chain uses TRBV27 with TRBJ2-1, with 9 bases aligning to TRBD2. The V segment lost 5 bases and the J segment 5 bases; nucleotides outside the gene matches: 10. The germline CDR1 and CDR2 sequences are MNHEY and SMNVEV (reference sequence). CDR3 length: 16 residues. The DNA for the CDR3 is TGTGCCAGCAGTCCGACTCTAGCGGGATATCACAATGAGCAGTTCTTC. It yields the protein CASSPTLAGYHNEQFF.

In regard to this clone: Other DNA sequences in the sample encode the same CDR3. The rearrangement joins TRBV9 to TRBJ2-3; D remains unclear. Trimming stripped 0 bases from V and 0 bases from J, with 11 bases between. CDR1 is SGDLS and CDR2 is YYNGEE in the germline V gene. The CDR3 extends over 16 amino acids. The CDR3 loop is CASSVEGSTSTDTQYF. CDR3 nucleotides: TGTGCCAGCAGCGTAGAGGGCAGCACTAGCACAGATACGCAGTATTTT.

This clone turned up a few times. The chain uses TRBV4-1 and TRBJ1-4; possible D gene TRBD1, 5 bases. Germline values: CDR1 MGHRA, CDR2 YSYEKL. Trimming removed 3 bases from V and 4 bases from J, with 12 bases in between. The CDR3 has 15 residues. The CDR3 DNA reads as TGCGCCAGCAGCCAGCCCGGGACGGATAATGAAAAACTGTTTTTT. This codes for CASSQPGTDNEKLFF.

V is TRBV10-3 and J is TRBJ2-1; perhaps TRBD2 as D (5 bases). The CDR3 has 14 residues. Germline CDR1 and CDR2: ENHRY and SYGVKD. V was pared by 7 bases and J by 0 bases, with 10 bases between. CDR3 sequence: CAITGESSYNEQFF. The CDR3 region has the DNA TGTGCCATCACCGGGGAGAGCTCCTACAATGAGCAGTTCTTC.